Shown below are 30 T cell receptor beta chains from a single sample sequenced in a study of blood T cell repertoires in COVID-19. Produced via immunoSEQ multiplex PCR; TCRdb's table is partial and in-frame only. The data hold about 200,000 clones, with roughly four fifths observed a single time. The sequencing sample was made of peripheral blood. The receptors were gathered from a woman between 35 and 50 years old with acute or convalescent COVID-19.

The rearrangement joins TRBV25-1 to TRBJ2-7, with D possibly matching TRBD2 (6 bases). V was shortened by 2 bases and J by 2 bases, with 16 bases between the two germline ends. CDR1 is MGHDK, CDR2 SYGVNS, per germline. The CDR3 runs 16 residues. CDR3 coding DNA: TGTGCCAGCAGTGAAGGCGGGCCAAGGAGGGCCTACGAGCAGTACTTC. Amino acids: CASSEGGPRRAYEQYF.

In this sample, this clone turned up once. This same CDR3 is encoded by further DNA sequences in the sample. V usage is TRBV19 and J usage is TRBJ1-2; the match to TRBD1 covers 8 bases. CDR1 is LNHDA and CDR2 is SQIVND in the germline V gene (reference sequence). J gave up 8 bases and V 7 bases, and 12 bases lay outside the gene matches. The CDR3 is 14 residues long. Written as DNA, the CDR3 is TGTGCCAGTACTAAAACAGGGGGGGGGCGCGGCTACACCTTC. Translating it yields CASTKTGGGRGYTF.

The chain employs TRBV7-2 and TRBJ1-2; a weak D match, TRBD1 (5 bases). CDR3 size: 14 residues. With 4 bases removed from V and 8 bases from J, the gap between germline ends came to 17 bases. Germline CDR1 reads SGHTA; CDR2 reads FQGNSA. This CDR3 is CASSSTRTGGGYTF. The CDR3 DNA follows: TGTGCCAGCAGCTCGACTCGAACCGGGGGGGGCTACACCTTC.

Of note for this clone: The same CDR3 can be traced to other DNA sequences in this sample. The rearrangement links TRBV5-1 to TRBJ2-1, with 9 bases fitting TRBD2. Looked up from germline, CDR1 is SGHRS and CDR2 is YFSETQ. This CDR3 region has 14 residues. V lost 3 bases and J lost 4; bases outside the gene matches: 2. The CDR3 DNA follows: TGCGCCAGCAGCTCAGCGGGGGGTTACAATGAGCAGTTCTTC. Amino acids: CASSSAGGYNEQFF.

This chain links TRBV6-5 with TRBJ2-2, with D possibly TRBD1 on 5 matching bases. The CDR3 loop spans 15 amino acids. V was trimmed by 10 bases and J by 0 bases, leaving 15 bases between them. Germline lookup yields CDR1 MNHEY and CDR2 SVGAGI. The CDR3 coding sequence is TGTGCCACCCCACTCAGGGTGGCGAACACCGGGGAGCTGTTTTTT. It codes for CATPLRVANTGELFF.

The V and J genes are TRBV7-3 and TRBJ1-2; no clear D. Germline-derived CDR1 and CDR2 are SGHTA and FQGTGA. The CDR3 extends over 14 amino acids. The V gene lost 5 bases and the J gene lost 5 bases, with 15 bases spanning the gap. Here the CDR3 DNA reads TGTGCCAGCAGCATCGACAACATGGCGTATGGCTACACCTTC. Its translation: CASSIDNMAYGYTF. The full variable domain, in which reference TRBV7-3 and TRBJ1-2 provide the parts outside the CDR3, is GAGVSQTPSNKVTEKGKYVELRCDPISGHTALYWYRQSLGQGPEFLIYFQGTGAADDSGLPNDRFFAVRPEGSVSTLKIQRTERGDSAVYLCASSIDNMAYGYTFGSGTRLTVV.

CDR3 nucleotide sequence: TGTGCCACGCTCCAGGACAGGGCGGGCTATGGCTACACCTTC. This encodes CATLQDRAGYGYTF. J is TRBJ1-2 and V is TRBV2, with TRBD1 identical over 8 bases. CDR3 length equals 14 residues. V lost 10 bases and J lost 4; bases outside the gene matches: 11. Germline V CDR1 and CDR2: SNHLY, FYNNEI.

The chain recombines TRBV7-9 with TRBJ2-7, with TRBD1 matching over 7 bases. The V gene end was trimmed by 5 bases and the J gene end by 5 bases; junction bases not matched to a gene: 6. The CDR3 consists of 13 residues. Germline V CDR1 and CDR2: SEHNR, FQNEAQ (reference sequence). The CDR3 spells CASSLGQDNEQYF. CDR3 in DNA: TGTGCCAGCAGCCTCGGACAGGATAACGAGCAGTACTTC. Complete variable domain (other parts from reference TRBV7-9 and TRBJ2-7): DTGVSQNPRHKITKRGQNVTFRCDPISEHNRLYWYRQTLGQGPEFLTYFQNEAQLEKSRLLSDRFSAERPKGSFSTLEIQRTEQGDSAMYLCASSLGQDNEQYFGPGTRLTVT.

J is TRBJ1-5 and V is TRBV5-5, with no clear D. This CDR3 is 13 amino acids long. CDR1 is SGHKS and CDR2 is YYEKEE in the germline V gene (reference sequence). V was pared by 5 bases and J by 0 bases, with 6 bases between. As DNA, the CDR3 is TGTGCCAGCAGTTTTTATAGCAATCAGCCCCAGCATTTT. Residues: CASSFYSNQPQHF.

The gene calls are TRBV4-2 and TRBJ1-1; no clear D gene. V shed 8 bases and J shed 1 base, with 8 bases lying between them. The CDR3 totals 12 residues. In germline, CDR1 is LGHNA, CDR2 YNFKEQ. CDR3 in amino acids: CASRTGNTEAFF. The CDR3, as DNA: TGTGCCAGCCGCACGGGGAACACTGAAGCTTTCTTT.

This sequence joins TRBV4-1 and TRBJ1-1; a possible D gene is TRBD1 (5 bases). Germline values: CDR1 MGHRA, CDR2 YSYEKL. V gave up 1 base and J gave up 3 bases, with 15 bases separating them. The CDR3 covers 16 residues. The CDR3 protein is CASSQGLWEGHTEAFF. The CDR3 coding sequence is TGCGCCAGCAGCCAAGGTTTGTGGGAGGGGCACACTGAAGCTTTCTTT.

The chain employs TRBV15 and TRBJ2-7, with a possible D match to TRBD2 (5 bases). Germline V gene sequence: CDR1 LNHNV, CDR2 YYDKDF (reference sequence). Trimming took off 0 bases at V and 5 bases at J, with 17 bases between the two ends. This CDR3 is 16 amino acids long. Here the CDR3 reads CATSRDLTSRVDEQYF. The CDR3 DNA is TGTGCCACCAGCAGAGATCTCACTAGTAGGGTCGACGAGCAGTACTTC.

The rearrangement links TRBV5-1 to TRBJ2-3; D might be TRBD1 (5 bases). This CDR3 has 17 amino acids. The germline V gene has CDR1 SGHRS and CDR2 YFSETQ. With 4 bases removed from V and 6 bases from J, the gap between germline ends came to 24 bases. CDR3 nucleotides: TGCGCCAGCAGCCCCCCAAAGTCCCAGACAGTTTCCGATACGCAGTATTTT. Translation gives CASSPPKSQTVSDTQYF.

This rearrangement joins TRBV12-5 to TRBJ1-5, with TRBD1 matching 7 bases. Germline V CDR1 and CDR2: LGHNT, FRNRAP. The CDR3 covers 15 residues. V trimming: 8 bases; J trimming: 1 base; junction bases outside the gene matches: 8. The CDR3 coding sequence is TGTGCTAGTCGAATTGGACAGGACAGCAATCAGCCCCAGCATTTT. This gives the protein CASRIGQDSNQPQHF.

This chain joins TRBV18 and TRBJ1-3, with no clear D. The V gene lost 3 bases and the J gene lost 6 bases, with 12 bases spanning the gap. This CDR3 is 14 amino acids long. Germline CDR1 is KGHSH and CDR2 is LQKENI. The CDR3 loop reads CASSPRGSKNTIYF. CDR3 nucleotides: TGTGCCAGCTCACCTCGCGGATCGAAAAACACCATATATTTT.

This clone has a single count. This chain joins TRBV13 and TRBJ2-3, with 10 bases matching TRBD2. CDR3 length equals 14 residues. Germline V gene sequence: CDR1 PRHDT, CDR2 FYEKMQ (reference sequence). The V gene end was trimmed by 5 bases and the J gene end by 4 bases; junction bases not matched to a gene: 3. This CDR3 is CASSPSGGADTQYF. CDR3 DNA: TGTGCCAGCAGCCCAAGCGGGGGGGCAGATACGCAGTATTTT.

The rearrangement uses TRBV7-2 and TRBJ2-7; 9 bases match TRBD1. There are 15 residues in the CDR3. In germline, CDR1 is SGHTA, CDR2 FQGNSA. The V and J ends lost 1 base and 1 base, in that order; junction bases with no gene match: 2. This CDR3 is CASSLGQGGSYEQYF. CDR3 bases: TGTGCCAGCAGCTTAGGACAGGGGGGTTCCTACGAGCAGTACTTC.

The rearrangement joins TRBV9 to TRBJ1-3; the match to TRBD1 covers 7 bases. This CDR3 spans 17 amino acids. Germline V gene data show CDR1 as SGDLS and CDR2 as YYNGEE. The V segment lost 4 bases and the J segment 0 bases; nucleotides outside the gene matches: 10. The CDR3 region is CASSYGRDSDSGNTIYF. DNA for the CDR3: TGTGCCAGCAGCTATGGCCGGGACAGCGACTCTGGAAACACCATATATTTT.

This chain connects TRBV19 to TRBJ2-1; 8 positions agree with TRBD2. The germline CDR1 and CDR2 sequences are LNHDA and SQIVND (reference sequence). CDR3 length equals 14 residues. The J segment lost 3 bases and the V segment lost 6 bases, leaving 4 bases of the junction unmatched. The CDR3 coding sequence is TGTGCCAGTAGCCTCGGGACTAGCTACAATGAGCAGTTCTTC. Its protein is CASSLGTSYNEQFF. Complete variable domain (other parts from reference TRBV19 and TRBJ2-1): DGGITQSPKYLFRKEGQNVTLSCEQNLNHDAMYWYRQDPGQGLRLIYYSQIVNDFQKGDIAEGYSVSREKKESFPLTVTSAQKNPTAFYLCASSLGTSYNEQFFGPGTRLTVL.

This sequence joins TRBV7-6 and TRBJ2-1, with 12 bases identical to TRBD2. Trimming removed 5 bases from V and 5 bases from J; junction bases left unmatched: 7. Germline lookup yields CDR1 SGHVS and CDR2 FNYEAQ. This CDR3 contains 16 residues. This CDR3 reads CASSGILAGGNNEQFF. In DNA form, the CDR3 reads TGTGCCAGCAGCGGGATACTAGCGGGAGGTAACAATGAGCAGTTCTTC.

J is TRBJ2-5 and V is TRBV18; TRBD1 matches at 8 bases. The junction had 7 bases not matched to a gene; V was cut back by 0 bases and J by 4 bases. The length of the CDR3 is 16 residues. The germline CDR1 and CDR2 sequences are KGHSH and LQKENI. CDR3 coding DNA: TGTGCCAGCTCACCACCTGGACAGGGTCGGATAGAGACCCAGTACTTC. It encodes CASSPPGQGRIETQYF.

This chain connects TRBV18 to TRBJ2-7, with D possibly matching TRBD1 (6 bases). The V end lost 4 bases, the J end lost 1 base, and 11 bases lay between the germline ends. The germline CDR1 and CDR2 sequences are KGHSH and LQKENI. This CDR3 region has 14 residues. The CDR3 DNA reads as TGTGCCAGCTCACAGGACAGCGGATCCTACGAGCAGTACTTC. As protein: CASSQDSGSYEQYF. Using reference TRBV18 and TRBJ2-7 for the parts outside the CDR3, the full variable domain is NAGVMQNPRHLVRRRGQEARLRCSPMKGHSHVYWYRQLPEEGLKFMVYLQKENIIDESGMPKERFSAEFPKEGPSILRIQQVVRGDSAAYFCASSQDSGSYEQYFGPGTRLTVT.

This chain connects TRBV5-1 to TRBJ2-2; 13 bases are shared with TRBD2. The CDR3 extends over 21 amino acids. After removal of 2 bases from V and 2 bases from J, the junction contained 15 bases not matched to a gene. In germline, CDR1 is SGHRS, CDR2 YFSETQ. The DNA for the CDR3 is TGCGCCAGCAGCTTTCGCGGGAAACCGGGACTAGCGGGGACAAACACCGGGGAGCTGTTTTTT. It is translated as CASSFRGKPGLAGTNTGELFF. Full variable domain (rest looked up from reference TRBV5-1 and TRBJ2-2): KAGVTQTPRYLIKTRGQQVTLSCSPISGHRSVSWYQQTPGQGLQFLFEYFSETQRNKGNFPGRFSGRQFSNSRSEMNVSTLELGDSALYLCASSFRGKPGLAGTNTGELFFGEGSRLTVL.

In this sample, this clone turned up a few times. This chain joins TRBV10-2 and TRBJ1-1; TRBD1 matches at 8 bases. Per the germline V gene, CDR1 is WSHSY and CDR2 is SAAADI. The trim removed 10 bases at V and 8 bases at J, leaving 12 bases unmatched. This CDR3 is built from 13 residues. CDR3 in DNA: TGCGCCACTTGTGACAGGGGCGTTATGGAAGCTTTCTTT. Its protein product is CATCDRGVMEAFF.

The chain is built from TRBV29-1 and TRBJ1-2; TRBD1 agrees at 12 bases. Germline lookup yields CDR1 SQVTM and CDR2 ANQGSEA. The ends lost 6 bases at V and 6 bases at J; junction bases unmatched: 17. The CDR3 is 17 residues long. The CDR3 loop is CSVGNRDRGLRPHGYTF. Here the CDR3 DNA reads TGCAGCGTCGGCAACCGGGACAGGGGGCTCCGACCTCATGGCTACACCTTC. The whole variable domain, remainder taken from reference TRBV29-1 and TRBJ1-2, is SAVISQKPSRDICQRGTSLTIQCQVDSQVTMMFWYRQQPGQSLTLIATANQGSEATYESGFVIDKFPISRPNLTFSTLTVSNMSPEDSSIYLCSVGNRDRGLRPHGYTFGSGTRLTVV.

This chain joins TRBV6-2 or TRBV6-3 and TRBJ2-1, with 8 bases aligning to TRBD2. The V and J ends lost 0 bases and 2 bases, in that order; junction bases with no gene match: 6. Germline-derived CDR1 and CDR2 are MNHEY and SVGEGT. The CDR3 has 17 residues. CDR3 residues: CASSYSKRETPYNEQFF. The CDR3 coding sequence is TGTGCCAGCAGTTACTCGAAGCGGGAGACCCCCTACAATGAGCAGTTCTTC.

The chain carries TRBV6-4 and TRBJ2-1; 7 nucleotides align to TRBD1. V lost 2 bases and J lost 7; bases outside the gene matches: 5. The CDR3 consists of 14 residues. Germline-derived CDR1 and CDR2 are MRHNA and SNTAGT. CDR3 sequence (DNA): TGTGCCAGCAGTGACGCCGACAGGGCGAATGAGCAGTTCTTC. Amino acids: CASSDADRANEQFF.

J is TRBJ1-1 and V is TRBV18; D remains unclear. Germline V gene sequence: CDR1 KGHSH, CDR2 LQKENI. V lost 1 base to trimming and J lost 4 bases, with 7 bases between them. There are 13 residues in the CDR3. Written as DNA, the CDR3 is TGTGCCAGCTCACCACTTGTCGGCACTGAAGCTTTCTTT. Its protein is CASSPLVGTEAFF.

This clone occurred a few times. This chain links TRBV5-1 with TRBJ2-2; D gene unclear. The CDR3 loop spans 16 amino acids. The V and J ends lost 4 bases and 5 bases respectively, with 18 bases between them. Germline CDR1 reads SGHRS; CDR2 reads YFSETQ. The CDR3 DNA reads as TGCGCCAGCAGCCCTGGTATCCAGCGAAGAACCGGGGAGCTGTTTTTT. This sequence encodes CASSPGIQRRTGELFF.

The chain recombines TRBV4-1 with TRBJ1-5; TRBD1 agrees at 7 bases. J was trimmed by 0 bases and V by 1 base; bases with no gene match: 3. The CDR3 length is 16 residues. Germline V gives CDR1 MGHRA, CDR2 YSYEKL. The CDR3 coding sequence is TGCGCCAGCAGCCAAGTTCGGGACAGTAGCAATCAGCCCCAGCATTTT. This encodes CASSQVRDSSNQPQHF.